Listed below are T cell receptor beta chains from one sample, sequenced in a study of metastatic and nonmetastatic thyroid tumors. MiXCR re-clonotyped the PCR reads for TCRdb. The sample yields around 45,000 clones, approximately 4.1% seen once. Sequencing input: blood. Every receptor here comes from a female donor with papillary thyroid cancer or a benign thyroid nodule (not recorded which). Some clones in this sample may be carry-over from other donors' samples. The conserved cysteine and the conserved F or W are not part of the CDR3 here. Fields, in order: CDR3 protein, D gene, CDR3 length, J gene, V gene. A D gene is named only where the DNA matches it firmly.

AWRRVGVWDGYT NA 12 TRBJ1-2 TRBV30
ASSATGLADYNEQF TRBD2 14 TRBJ2-1 TRBV2
ASSLGPATYEQY NA 12 TRBJ2-7 TRBV5-1
ASSEGGTSGRNYLGDTQY TRBD2 18 TRBJ2-3 TRBV2
SVESLAGVGTDTQY TRBD2 14 TRBJ2-3 TRBV29-1
ATSGGQGPYNEQF TRBD1 13 TRBJ2-1 TRBV24-1
ASRAGTGAAAF TRBD1 11 TRBJ1-1 TRBV5-1
ASSQVTGTVNEKLF TRBD1 14 TRBJ1-4 TRBV4-1
SATHRLVGTDTQY NA 13 TRBJ2-3 TRBV20-1
ASSSPPGDGGYT NA 12 TRBJ1-2 TRBV5-4
ASSLPGGSADTQY TRBD2 13 TRBJ2-3 TRBV6-2/TRBV6-3
ASRSGEIPHYEQY NA 13 TRBJ2-7 TRBV6-4
SARTSGRDYEQY TRBD2 12 TRBJ2-7 TRBV20-1
ASTTGAVGEQY TRBD1 11 TRBJ2-7 TRBV27
SAGLAGQETQY TRBD2 11 TRBJ2-5 TRBV20-1
ASTLAGPVFEQY TRBD2 12 TRBJ2-7 TRBV28
ASSVVINYGYT NA 11 TRBJ1-2 TRBV6-1
ASSQDWQGYQPQH NA 13 TRBJ1-5 TRBV4-1
ASSSIDTYSYEQY NA 13 TRBJ2-7 TRBV6-9
ASRGRENTEAF NA 11 TRBJ1-1 TRBV6-1
ATSDFGADSQETQY NA 14 TRBJ2-5 TRBV24-1
AWSQLAYEQY NA 10 TRBJ2-7 TRBV30
ASSLVGGPSADTQY TRBD2 14 TRBJ2-3 TRBV12-3/TRBV12-4
SVEDWRTGGTGELF TRBD1 14 TRBJ2-2 TRBV29-1
ASSPGLGYEQY NA 11 TRBJ2-7 TRBV7-9
ASSLAAGSGNGYT NA 13 TRBJ1-2 TRBV5-1
ASSTRTSGPLSPGELF TRBD2 16 TRBJ2-2 TRBV19
ASKGNYGYA NA 9 TRBJ1-2 TRBV25-1
AISEGLARTDTQY TRBD2 13 TRBJ2-3 TRBV10-3
ASSRTVTGCGYT NA 12 TRBJ1-2 TRBV6-4
ASSLGGSRYEQY NA 12 TRBJ2-7 TRBV7-9
SAVNRRRGYT NA 10 TRBJ1-2 TRBV20-1